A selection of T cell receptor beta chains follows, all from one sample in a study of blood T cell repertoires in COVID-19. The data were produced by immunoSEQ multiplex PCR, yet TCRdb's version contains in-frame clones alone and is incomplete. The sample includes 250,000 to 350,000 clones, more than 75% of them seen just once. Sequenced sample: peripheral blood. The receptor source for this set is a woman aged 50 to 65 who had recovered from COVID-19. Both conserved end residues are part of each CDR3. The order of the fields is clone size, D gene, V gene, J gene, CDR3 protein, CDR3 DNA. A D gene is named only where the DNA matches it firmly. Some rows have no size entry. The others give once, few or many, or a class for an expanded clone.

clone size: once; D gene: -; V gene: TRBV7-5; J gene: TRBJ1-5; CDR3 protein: CARSLSVGGQPQHF; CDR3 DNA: TGTGCCAGAAGCTTATCGGTCGGGGGACAGCCCCAGCATTTT
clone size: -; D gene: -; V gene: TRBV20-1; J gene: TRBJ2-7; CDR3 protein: CSARLAYEQYF; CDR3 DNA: TGCAGTGCTAGACTTGCGTACGAGCAGTACTTC
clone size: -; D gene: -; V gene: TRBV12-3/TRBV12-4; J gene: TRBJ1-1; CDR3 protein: CASSPGEGAFF; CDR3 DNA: TGTGCCAGCAGTCCGGGTGAAGGAGCTTTCTTT
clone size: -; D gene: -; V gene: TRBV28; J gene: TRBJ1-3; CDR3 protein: CATSGNTIYF; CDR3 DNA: TGTGCCACTTCTGGAAACACCATATATTTT
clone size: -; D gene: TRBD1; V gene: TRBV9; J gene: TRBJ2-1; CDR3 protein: CASSVGDRVEQFF; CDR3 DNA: TGTGCCAGCAGCGTAGGAGACAGGGTCGAGCAGTTCTTC
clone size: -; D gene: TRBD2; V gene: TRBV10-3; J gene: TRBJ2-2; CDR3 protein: CAISEPGLAGAKDGELFF; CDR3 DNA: TGTGCCATCAGTGAGCCGGGACTAGCGGGGGCCAAGGACGGGGAGCTGTTTTTT
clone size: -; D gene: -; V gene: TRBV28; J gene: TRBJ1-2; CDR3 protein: CASSFQQAYYGYTF; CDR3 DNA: TGTGCCAGCAGTTTTCAACAGGCCTACTATGGCTACACCTTC
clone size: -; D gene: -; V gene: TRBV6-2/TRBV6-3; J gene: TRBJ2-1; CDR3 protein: CASSYSPVPYNEQFF; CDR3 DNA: TGTGCCAGCAGTTACTCCCCTGTCCCCTACAATGAGCAGTTCTTC
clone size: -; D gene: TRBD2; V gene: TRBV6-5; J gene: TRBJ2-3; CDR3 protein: CASSSGATDTQYF; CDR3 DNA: TGTGCCAGCAGTAGCGGGGCCACAGATACGCAGTATTTT
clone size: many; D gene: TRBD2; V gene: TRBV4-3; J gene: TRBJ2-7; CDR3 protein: CASSHLAGGPHEQYF; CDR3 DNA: TGCGCCAGCAGCCACTTAGCGGGAGGGCCCCACGAGCAGTACTTC
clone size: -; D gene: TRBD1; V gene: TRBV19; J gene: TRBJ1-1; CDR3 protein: CASSRGQANTEAFF; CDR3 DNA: TGTGCCAGTAGTCGTGGACAGGCGAACACTGAAGCTTTCTTT
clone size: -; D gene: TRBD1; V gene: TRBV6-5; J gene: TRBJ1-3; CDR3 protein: CASSYSAQGLGNTIYF; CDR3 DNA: TGTGCCAGCAGTTACTCGGCACAGGGGCTTGGAAACACCATATATTTT
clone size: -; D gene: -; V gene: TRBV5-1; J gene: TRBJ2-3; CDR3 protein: CASSLSAATQYF; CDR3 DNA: TGCGCCAGCAGCTTGAGTGCGGCTACGCAGTATTTT
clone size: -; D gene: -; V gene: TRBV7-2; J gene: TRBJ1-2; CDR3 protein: CASRRQINYGYTF; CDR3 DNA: TGTGCCAGCAGGAGACAGATTAACTATGGCTACACCTTC
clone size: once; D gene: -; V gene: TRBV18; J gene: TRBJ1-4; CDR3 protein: CASSPLKGLTNEKLFF; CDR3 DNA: TGTGCCAGCTCACCCCTGAAGGGGCTGACTAATGAAAAACTGTTTTTT
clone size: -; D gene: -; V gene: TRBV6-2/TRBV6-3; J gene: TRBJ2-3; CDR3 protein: CASSSDPVTSTDTQYF; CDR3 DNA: TGTGCCAGCAGCAGCGACCCCGTAACTAGCACAGATACGCAGTATTTT
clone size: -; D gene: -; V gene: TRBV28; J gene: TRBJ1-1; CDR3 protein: CASSAGFGVDTEAFF; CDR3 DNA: TGTGCCAGCAGTGCGGGATTCGGGGTTGACACTGAAGCTTTCTTT
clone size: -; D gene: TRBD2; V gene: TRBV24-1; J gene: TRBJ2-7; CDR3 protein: CATSDDRLAGGLTYEQYF; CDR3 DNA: TGTGCCACCAGTGATGATCGGCTAGCGGGGGGACTTACCTACGAGCAGTACTTC
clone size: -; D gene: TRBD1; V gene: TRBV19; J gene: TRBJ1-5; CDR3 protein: CASSSGGRSQPQHF; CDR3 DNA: TGTGCCAGTAGTTCAGGGGGCCGCAGTCAGCCCCAGCATTTT
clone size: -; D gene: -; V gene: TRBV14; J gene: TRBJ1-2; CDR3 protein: CASSQGGHYGYTF; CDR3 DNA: TGTGCCAGCAGCCAAGGTGGGCACTATGGCTACACCTTC
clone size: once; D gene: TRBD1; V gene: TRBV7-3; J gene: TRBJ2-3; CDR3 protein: CASSLSGTGGPDTQYF; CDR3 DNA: TGTGCCAGCAGCCTGTCCGGGACAGGGGGCCCAGATACGCAGTATTTT
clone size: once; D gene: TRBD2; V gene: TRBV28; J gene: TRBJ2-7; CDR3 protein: CASNRGRNYEQYF; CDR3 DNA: TGTGCCAGCAACCGCGGGAGAAACTACGAGCAGTACTTC
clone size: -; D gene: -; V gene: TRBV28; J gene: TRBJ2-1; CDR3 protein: CASSPERAHRDEQFF; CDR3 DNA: TGTGCCAGCAGTCCCGAGCGGGCCCACCGCGATGAGCAGTTCTTC